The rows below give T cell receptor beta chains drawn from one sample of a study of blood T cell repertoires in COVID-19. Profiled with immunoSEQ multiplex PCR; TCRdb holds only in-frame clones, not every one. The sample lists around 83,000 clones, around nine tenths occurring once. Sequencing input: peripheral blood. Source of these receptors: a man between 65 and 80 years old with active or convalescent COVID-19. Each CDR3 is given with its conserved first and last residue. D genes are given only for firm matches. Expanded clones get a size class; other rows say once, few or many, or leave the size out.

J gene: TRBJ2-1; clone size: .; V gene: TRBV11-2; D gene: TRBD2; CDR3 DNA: TGTGCCAGCAGCTACACTAGCGGGAGCTGGAATGAGCAGTTCTTC; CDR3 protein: CASSYTSGSWNEQFF
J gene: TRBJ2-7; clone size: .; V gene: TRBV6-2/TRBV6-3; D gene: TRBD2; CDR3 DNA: TGTGCCAGCAGTCTAGCGGGAACCAACGAGCAGTACTTC; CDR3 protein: CASSLAGTNEQYF
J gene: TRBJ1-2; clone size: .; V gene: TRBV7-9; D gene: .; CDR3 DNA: TGTGCCAGCTCCCTAGGGGGGGGCTATGGCTACACCTTC; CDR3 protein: CASSLGGGYGYTF
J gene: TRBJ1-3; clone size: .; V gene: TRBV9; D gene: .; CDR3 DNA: TGTGCCAGCAGCGTAGGTTCGGGGTCTAGGGACACCATATATTTT; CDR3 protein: CASSVGSGSRDTIYF
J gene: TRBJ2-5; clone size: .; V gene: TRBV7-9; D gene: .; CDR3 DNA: TGTGCCAGCAGCTTACGTCAAGAGACCCAGTACTTC; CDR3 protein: CASSLRQETQYF
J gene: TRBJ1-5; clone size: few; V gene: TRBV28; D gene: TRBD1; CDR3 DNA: TGTGCCAGCAGGCTAGGACAGGACAATCAGCCCCAGCATTTT; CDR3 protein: CASRLGQDNQPQHF
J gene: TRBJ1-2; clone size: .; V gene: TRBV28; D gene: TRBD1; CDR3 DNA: TGTGCCAGCAGTTCATCCGCAGGGGGGACCTATGGCTACACCTTC; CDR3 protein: CASSSSAGGTYGYTF
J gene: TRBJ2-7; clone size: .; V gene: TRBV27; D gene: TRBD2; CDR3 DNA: TGTGCCAGCAGCCGACTTTCCCCCGGGACTAGCGGTAGAAGCTCCTACGAGCAGTACTTC; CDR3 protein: CASSRLSPGTSGRSSYEQYF
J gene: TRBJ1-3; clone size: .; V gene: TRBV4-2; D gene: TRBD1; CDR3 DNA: TGTGCCAGCAGCCCCGACAGGGGGCCTGGAAACACCATATATTTT; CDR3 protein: CASSPDRGPGNTIYF
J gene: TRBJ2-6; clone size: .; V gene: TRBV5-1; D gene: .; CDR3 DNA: TGCGCCAGCAGCTTGAGTTTCCGGGCTGGGGCCAACGTCCTGACTTTC; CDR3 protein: CASSLSFRAGANVLTF
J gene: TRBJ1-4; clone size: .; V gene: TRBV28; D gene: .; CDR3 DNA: TGTGCCAGCAGTTTGCGGGAAAAACTGTTTTTT; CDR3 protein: CASSLREKLFF